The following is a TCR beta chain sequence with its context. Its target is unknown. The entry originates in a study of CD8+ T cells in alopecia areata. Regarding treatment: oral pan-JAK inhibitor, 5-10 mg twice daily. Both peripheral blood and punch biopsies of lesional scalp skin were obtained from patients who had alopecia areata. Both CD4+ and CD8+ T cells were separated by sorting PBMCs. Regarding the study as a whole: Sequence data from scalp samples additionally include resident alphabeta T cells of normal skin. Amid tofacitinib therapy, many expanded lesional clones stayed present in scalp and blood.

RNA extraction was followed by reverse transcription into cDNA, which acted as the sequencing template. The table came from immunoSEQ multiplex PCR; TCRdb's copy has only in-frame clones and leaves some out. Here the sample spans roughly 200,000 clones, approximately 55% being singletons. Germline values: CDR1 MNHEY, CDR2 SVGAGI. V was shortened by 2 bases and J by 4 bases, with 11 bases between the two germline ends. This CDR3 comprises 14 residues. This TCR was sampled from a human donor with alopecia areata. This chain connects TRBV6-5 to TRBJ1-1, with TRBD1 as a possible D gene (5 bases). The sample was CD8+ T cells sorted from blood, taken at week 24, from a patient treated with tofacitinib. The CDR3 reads CASSYTRGSTEAFF. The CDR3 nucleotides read TGTGCCAGCAGTTACACGAGGGGCAGCACTGAAGCTTTCTTT.